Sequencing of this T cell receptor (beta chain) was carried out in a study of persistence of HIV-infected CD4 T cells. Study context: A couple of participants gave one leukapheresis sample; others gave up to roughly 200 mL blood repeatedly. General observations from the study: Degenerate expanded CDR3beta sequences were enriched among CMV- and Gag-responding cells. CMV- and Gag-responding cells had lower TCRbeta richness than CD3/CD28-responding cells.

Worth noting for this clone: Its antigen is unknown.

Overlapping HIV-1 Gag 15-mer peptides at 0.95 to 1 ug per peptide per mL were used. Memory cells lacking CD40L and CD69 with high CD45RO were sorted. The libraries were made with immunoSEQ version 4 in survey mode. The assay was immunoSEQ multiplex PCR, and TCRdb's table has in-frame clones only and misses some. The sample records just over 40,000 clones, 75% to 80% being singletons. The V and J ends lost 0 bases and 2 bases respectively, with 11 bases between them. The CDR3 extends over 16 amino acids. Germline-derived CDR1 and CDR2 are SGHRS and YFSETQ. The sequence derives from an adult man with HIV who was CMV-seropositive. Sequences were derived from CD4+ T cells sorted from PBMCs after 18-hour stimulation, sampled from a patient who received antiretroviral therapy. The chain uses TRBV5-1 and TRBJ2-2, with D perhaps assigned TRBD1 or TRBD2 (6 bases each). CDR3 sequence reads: CASSLESGANTGELFF. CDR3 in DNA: TGCGCCAGCAGCTTGGAATCGGGGGCCAACACCGGGGAGCTGTTTTTT.